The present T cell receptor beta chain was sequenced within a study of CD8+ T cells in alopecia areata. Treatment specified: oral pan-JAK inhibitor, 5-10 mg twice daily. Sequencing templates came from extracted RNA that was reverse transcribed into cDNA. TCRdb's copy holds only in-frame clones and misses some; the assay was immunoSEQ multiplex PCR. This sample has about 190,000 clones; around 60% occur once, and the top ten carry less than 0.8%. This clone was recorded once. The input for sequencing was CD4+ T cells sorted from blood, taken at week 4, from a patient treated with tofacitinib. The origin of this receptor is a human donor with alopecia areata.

The CDR3 DNA reads TGCAGCGCCCAAAGGCTTCAGAACACAGATACGCAGTATTTT. Protein product: CSAQRLQNTDTQYF. The chain carries TRBV29-1 and TRBJ2-3, with D uncertain. Looked up from germline, CDR1 is SQVTM and CDR2 is ANQGSEA. The CDR3 has 14 amino acids. The ends were cut back, 7 bases at V and 2 bases at J, with 16 bases in the middle.